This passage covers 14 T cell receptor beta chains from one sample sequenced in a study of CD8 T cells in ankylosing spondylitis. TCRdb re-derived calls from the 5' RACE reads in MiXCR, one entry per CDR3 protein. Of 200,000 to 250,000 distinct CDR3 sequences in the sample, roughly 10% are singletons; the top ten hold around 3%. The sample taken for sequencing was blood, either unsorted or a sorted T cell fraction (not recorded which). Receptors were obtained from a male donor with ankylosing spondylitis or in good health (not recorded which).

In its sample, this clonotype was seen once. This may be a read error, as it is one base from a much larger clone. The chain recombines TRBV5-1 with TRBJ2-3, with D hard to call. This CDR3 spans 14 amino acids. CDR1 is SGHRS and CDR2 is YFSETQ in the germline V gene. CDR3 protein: CVSSPQADTDTQYF. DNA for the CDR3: TGCGTCAGCAGCCCCCAGGCGGACACAGATACGCAGTATTTT.

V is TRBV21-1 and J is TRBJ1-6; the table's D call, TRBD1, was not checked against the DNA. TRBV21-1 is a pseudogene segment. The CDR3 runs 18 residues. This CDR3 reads CASSKMGQDLSYNSPLHF. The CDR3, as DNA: TGTGCCAGCAGCAAAATGGGACAGGACCTTAGCTATAATTCACCCCTCCACTTT.

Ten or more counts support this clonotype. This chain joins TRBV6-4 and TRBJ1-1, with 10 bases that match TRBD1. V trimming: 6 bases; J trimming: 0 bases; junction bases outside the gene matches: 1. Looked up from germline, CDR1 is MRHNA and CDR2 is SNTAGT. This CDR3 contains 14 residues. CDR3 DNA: TGTGCCAGCAGGACAGGGGGCATGAACACTGAAGCTTTCTTT. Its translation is CASRTGGMNTEAFF.

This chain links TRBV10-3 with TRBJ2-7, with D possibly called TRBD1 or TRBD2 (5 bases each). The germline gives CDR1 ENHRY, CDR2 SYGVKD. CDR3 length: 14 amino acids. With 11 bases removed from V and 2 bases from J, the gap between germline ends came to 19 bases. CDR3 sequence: CAAKGRDGPYEQYF. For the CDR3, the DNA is TGTGCCGCCAAAGGCCGGGACGGTCCCTACGAGCAGTACTTC.

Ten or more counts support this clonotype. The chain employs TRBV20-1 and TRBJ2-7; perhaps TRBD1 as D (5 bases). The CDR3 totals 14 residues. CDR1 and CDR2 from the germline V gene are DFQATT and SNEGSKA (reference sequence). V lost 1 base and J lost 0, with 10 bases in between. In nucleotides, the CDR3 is TGCAGTGCTAGAGGGGGCAGGTTCTCCTACGAGCAGTACTTC. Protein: CSARGGRFSYEQYF.

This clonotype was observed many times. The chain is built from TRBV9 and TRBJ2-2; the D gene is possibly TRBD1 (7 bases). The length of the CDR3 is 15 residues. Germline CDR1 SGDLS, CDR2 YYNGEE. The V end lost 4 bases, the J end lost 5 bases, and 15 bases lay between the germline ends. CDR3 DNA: TGTGCCAGCAGCCAGGGGGGATCGGGTACCGGGGAGCTGTTTTTT. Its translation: CASSQGGSGTGELFF.

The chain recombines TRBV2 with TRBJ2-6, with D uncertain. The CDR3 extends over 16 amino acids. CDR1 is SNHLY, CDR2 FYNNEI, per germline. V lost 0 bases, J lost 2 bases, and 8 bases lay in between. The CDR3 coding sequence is TGTGCCAGCAGTGAAGCAAGGCAGACTGGGGCCAACGTCCTGACTTTC. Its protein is CASSEARQTGANVLTF.

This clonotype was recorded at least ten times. The CDR3 sequence: CASSLNPTAGETQYF. CDR3 DNA: TGCGCCAGCAGCTTGAATCCGACGGCCGGGGAGACCCAGTACTTC. The chain has TRBV5-1 and TRBJ2-5; no reliable D call. Trimming left V 1 base short and J 5 bases short, with 15 bases between. CDR3 length equals 15 residues. Germline CDR1 and CDR2: SGHRS and YFSETQ.

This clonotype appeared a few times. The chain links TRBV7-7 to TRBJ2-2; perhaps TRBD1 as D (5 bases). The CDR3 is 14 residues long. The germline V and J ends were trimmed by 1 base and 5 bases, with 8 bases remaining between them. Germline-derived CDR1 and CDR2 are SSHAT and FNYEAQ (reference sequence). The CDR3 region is CASSLGAGTGELFF. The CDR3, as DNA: TGTGCCAGCAGCTTAGGGGCAGGGACCGGGGAGCTGTTTTTT. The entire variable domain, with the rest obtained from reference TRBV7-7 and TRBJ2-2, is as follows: GAGVSQSPRYKVTKRGQDVTLRCDPISSHATLYWYQQALGQGPEFLTYFNYEAQPDKSGLPSDRFSAERPEGSISTLTIQRTEQRDSAMYRCASSLGAGTGELFFGEGSRLTVL.

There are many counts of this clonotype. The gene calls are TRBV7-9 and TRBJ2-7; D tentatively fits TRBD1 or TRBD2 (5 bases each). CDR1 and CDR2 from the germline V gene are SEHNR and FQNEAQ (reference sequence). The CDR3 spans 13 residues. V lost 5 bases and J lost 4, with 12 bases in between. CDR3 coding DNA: TGTGCCAGCAGCCCGGGACGGACATACGAGCAGTACTTC. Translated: CASSPGRTYEQYF.

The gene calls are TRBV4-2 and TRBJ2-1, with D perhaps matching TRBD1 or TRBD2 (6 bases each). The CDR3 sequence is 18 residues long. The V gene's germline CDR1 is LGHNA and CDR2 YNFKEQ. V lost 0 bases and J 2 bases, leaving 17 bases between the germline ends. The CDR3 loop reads CASSQDPGALGTYNEQFF. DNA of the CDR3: TGTGCCAGCAGCCAAGATCCGGGGGCATTGGGGACCTACAATGAGCAGTTCTTC.

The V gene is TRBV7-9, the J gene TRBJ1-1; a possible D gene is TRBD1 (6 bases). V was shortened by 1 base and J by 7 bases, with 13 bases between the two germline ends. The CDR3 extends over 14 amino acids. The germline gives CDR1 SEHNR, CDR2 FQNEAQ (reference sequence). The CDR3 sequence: CASSLDAGDYEAFF. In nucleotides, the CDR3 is TGTGCCAGCAGCTTAGATGCAGGGGATTATGAAGCTTTCTTT.

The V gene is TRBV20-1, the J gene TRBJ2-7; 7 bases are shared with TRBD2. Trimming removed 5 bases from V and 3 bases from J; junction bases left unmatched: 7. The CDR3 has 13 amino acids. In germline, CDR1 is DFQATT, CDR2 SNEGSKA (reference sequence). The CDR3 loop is CSAPGTTFYEQYF. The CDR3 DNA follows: TGCAGTGCTCCAGGGACTACCTTCTACGAGCAGTACTTC.

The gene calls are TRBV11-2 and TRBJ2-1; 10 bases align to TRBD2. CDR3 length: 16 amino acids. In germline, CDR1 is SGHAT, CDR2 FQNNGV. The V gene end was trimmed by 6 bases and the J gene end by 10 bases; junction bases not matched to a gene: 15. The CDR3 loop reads CASRTTGAGGSGEQFF. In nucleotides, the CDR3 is TGTGCCAGCAGAACTACAGGAGCGGGGGGGTCCGGAGAGCAGTTCTTC.